The rows below give T cell receptor beta chains drawn from one sample of a study of tumor-infiltrating lymphocytes in primary liver carcinoma. TCRdb passed the multiplex PCR reads through MiXCR, listing each CDR3 protein once. The data show some 190,000 distinct CDR3 sequences, 85% seen once. The sample consisted of tumor tissue from primary liver carcinoma. These receptors were taken from a man aged 35 to 55 with primary liver carcinoma and hepatitis B virus infection. Each CDR3 is given with its conserved first and last residue. A D gene is named only where the DNA matches it firmly. Size is omitted from some rows. Given values are once, few, many or a class for expanded clones.

>NA|TRBD1|TRBJ2-1|TRBV11-2
CARSLTGVNEQFF
TGTGCCAGGAGCTTAACAGGGGTCAATGAGCAGTTTTTC
>NA|NA|TRBJ1-2|TRBV6-6
CISRETGWDYGCTF
NA
>NA|NA|TRBJ1-1|TRBV11-1
CASSSRRGRSTEAFF
TGTGCCAGCAGCTCGCGACGGGGTCGGAGCACTGAAGCTTTCTTT
>NA|NA|TRBJ2-2|TRBV6-2/TRBV6-3
CASSDIGIRLVNTGELFF
TGTGCCAGCAGCGACATAGGAATTCGACTAGTCAACACCGGGGAACTGTTTTTT
>NA|NA|TRBJ2-2|TRBV4-3
CASSHQSYGDEPGKLFF
TGCGCCAGCAGCCACCAATCATATGGGGATGAGCCCGGGAAGCTGTTTTTT
>NA|NA|TRBJ2-3|TRBV6-1
CASGPTNGRLDTQYF
TGTGCCAGCGGTCCGACTAACGGGAGATTAGATACGCAGTATTTT
>NA|NA|TRBJ2-1|TRBV11-1
CASSLYRSAGVSYNEQFF
TGTGCCAGCAGCTTATACCGTTCCGCTGGAGTGTCCTACAATGAGCAGTTCTTC
>once|TRBD2|TRBJ2-1|TRBV28
CASSPPGTNRNEQFF
TGTGCCAGTAGTCCACCCGGGACTAACAGGAATGAGCAGTTCTTC
>NA|TRBD2|TRBJ2-7|TRBV12-3/TRBV12-4
CTNSLLAGGYEQYF
TGTACCAACAGTTTGTTAGCGGGAGGCTACGAGCAGTACTTC
>few|NA|TRBJ2-7|TRBV11-2
CANSLWGYRDEQYF
TGTGCCAACAGCCTCTGGGGTTATCGGGACGAGCAGTACTTC